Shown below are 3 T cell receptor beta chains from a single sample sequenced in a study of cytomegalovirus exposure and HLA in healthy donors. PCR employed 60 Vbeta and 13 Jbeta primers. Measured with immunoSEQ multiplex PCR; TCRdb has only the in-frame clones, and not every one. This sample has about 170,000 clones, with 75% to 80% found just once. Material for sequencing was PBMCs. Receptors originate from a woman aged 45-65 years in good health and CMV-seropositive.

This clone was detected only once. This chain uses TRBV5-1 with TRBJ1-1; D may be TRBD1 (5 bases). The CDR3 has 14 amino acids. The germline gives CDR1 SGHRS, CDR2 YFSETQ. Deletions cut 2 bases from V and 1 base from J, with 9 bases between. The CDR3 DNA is TGCGCCAGCAGCTTTTCGGGGGAGAACACTGAAGCTTTCTTT. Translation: CASSFSGENTEAFF.

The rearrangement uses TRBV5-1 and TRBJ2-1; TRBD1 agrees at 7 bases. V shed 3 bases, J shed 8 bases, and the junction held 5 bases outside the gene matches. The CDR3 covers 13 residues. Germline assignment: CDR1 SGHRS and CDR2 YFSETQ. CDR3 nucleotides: TGCGCCAGCAGCTCGGGACAGTACGATGAGCAGTTCTTC. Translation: CASSSGQYDEQFF.

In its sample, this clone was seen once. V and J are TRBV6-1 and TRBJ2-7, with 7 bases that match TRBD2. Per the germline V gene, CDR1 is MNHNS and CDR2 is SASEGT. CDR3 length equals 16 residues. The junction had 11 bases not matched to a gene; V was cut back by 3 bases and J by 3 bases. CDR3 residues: CASSDKWTRGNYEQYF. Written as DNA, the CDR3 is TGTGCCAGCAGTGATAAGTGGACTAGGGGAAACTACGAGCAGTACTTC.